The entry that follows covers one T cell receptor (beta chain) sequence. The data are from a study of blood T cells in healthy people across ages. Using a J-beta primer mix together with a sample-barcoded 5' primer, a second PCR was run for about 6 to 12 cycles. TCRdb re-called the 5' RACE reads with MiXCR, one entry per CDR3 protein. The sample comprises about 1,800,000 distinct CDR3 sequences, 25% to 30% of which are singletons, and 7% to 9% rests with the top ten. In germline, CDR1 is SGHRS, CDR2 YFSETQ. J lost 8 bases, V lost 1 base, and 8 bases had no gene match. The length of the CDR3 is 15 residues. Ranging in age from roughly 6 to 100, the donors were healthy Caucasian individuals from Russia.

The TCR was taken from a woman aged 25 to 39 in good health. Input material: blood. The chain couples TRBV5-1 to TRBJ2-1, with 8 bases that match TRBD2. CDR3 nucleotides: TGCGCCAGCAGCTTGCCCAGCGGGGGAACAGATGAGCAGTTCTTC. This codes for CASSLPSGGTDEQFF.